This T cell receptor beta chain stems from a study of OX40 agonist ivuxolimab in advanced cancers. Study summary: With a range of roughly 20 to 85, age averaged about 58 years, and around 83% were male.

Clones were read by immunoSEQ multiplex PCR, and TCRdb kept only the in-frame ones, dropping some. The sample has about 46,000 clones; around nine tenths are singletons. Germline loops: CDR1 DFQATT, CDR2 SNEGSKA (reference sequence). The ends were cut back, 6 bases at V and 7 bases at J, with 12 bases in the middle. The CDR3 has 11 residues. The receptor was derived from an adult with an advanced solid tumor such as melanoma, head and neck, liver or kidney cancer. The chain is built from TRBV20-1 and TRBJ1-2, with D uncertain. The material sequenced was CD4+ or CD8+ T cells sorted from blood, taken in a trial of the OX40 agonist ivuxolimab. As DNA, the CDR3 is TGCAGTGCCACCGTAGAGGCTGGCTACACCTTC. This encodes CSATVEAGYTF.